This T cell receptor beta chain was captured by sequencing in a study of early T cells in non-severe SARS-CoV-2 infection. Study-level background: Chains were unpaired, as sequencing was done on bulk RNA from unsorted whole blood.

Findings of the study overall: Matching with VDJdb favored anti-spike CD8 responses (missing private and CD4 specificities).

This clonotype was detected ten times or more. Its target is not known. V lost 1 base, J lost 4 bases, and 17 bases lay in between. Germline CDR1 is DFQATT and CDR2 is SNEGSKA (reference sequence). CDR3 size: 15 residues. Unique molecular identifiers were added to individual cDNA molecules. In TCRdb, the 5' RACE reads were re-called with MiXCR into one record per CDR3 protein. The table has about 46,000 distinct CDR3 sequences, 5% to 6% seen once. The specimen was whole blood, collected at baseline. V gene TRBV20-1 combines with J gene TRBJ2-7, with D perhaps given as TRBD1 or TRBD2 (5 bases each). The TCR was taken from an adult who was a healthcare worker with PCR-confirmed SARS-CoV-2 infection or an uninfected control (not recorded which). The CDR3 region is CSARAGTLNSYEQYF. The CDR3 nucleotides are TGCAGTGCTAGAGCAGGGACCCTAAACTCTTACGAGCAGTACTTC.